This T cell receptor beta chain comes out of a study of beta chain features in type 1 diabetes. Concerning this clone itself: Its antigen is unidentified.

Broader study findings: Across patients, naive, central memory and Treg TCRB repertoires exhibited apparently greater similarity than was observed across healthy donors. Whether HLA type affects TCRB rearrangement stayed undetermined in the present work.

Every bit of the isolated RNA underwent reverse transcription, so sequencing read expressed TCRB transcripts. Assay used: immunoSEQ multiplex PCR; TCRdb lists only in-frame clones, some missing. The sample lists about 410,000 clones, over 11% occurring once. V trimming: 3 bases; J trimming: 4 bases; junction bases outside the gene matches: 4. The CDR3 has 14 amino acids. Germline CDR1 SNHLY, CDR2 FYNNEI. This clonotype was obtained from a man aged 30 to 39 in good health. The chain recombines TRBV2 with TRBJ2-5; the match to TRBD1 covers 8 bases. Sequenced material: naive CD4+ T cells from blood. CDR3 loop: CASSDRTGIETQYF. CDR3 nucleotides: TGTGCCAGCAGTGACCGGACAGGGATAGAGACCCAGTACTTC.